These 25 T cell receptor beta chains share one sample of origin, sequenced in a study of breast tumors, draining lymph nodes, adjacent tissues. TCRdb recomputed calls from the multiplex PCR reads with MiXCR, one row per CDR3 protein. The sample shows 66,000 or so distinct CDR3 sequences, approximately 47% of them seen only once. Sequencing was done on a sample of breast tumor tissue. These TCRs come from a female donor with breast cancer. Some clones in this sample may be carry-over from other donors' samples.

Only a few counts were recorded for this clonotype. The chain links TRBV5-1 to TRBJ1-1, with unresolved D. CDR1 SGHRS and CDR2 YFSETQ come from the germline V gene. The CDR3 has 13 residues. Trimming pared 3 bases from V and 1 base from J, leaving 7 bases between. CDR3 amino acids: CASSSGSNTEAFF. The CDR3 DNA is TGCGCCAGCAGCTCGGGATCGAACACTGAAGCTTTCTTT.

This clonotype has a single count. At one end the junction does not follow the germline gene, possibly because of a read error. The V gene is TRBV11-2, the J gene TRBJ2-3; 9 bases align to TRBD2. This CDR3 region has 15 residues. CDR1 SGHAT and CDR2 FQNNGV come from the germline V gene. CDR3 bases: TGTGCCAGCAGCTTCGATAGCGGGGGAACAGATACGCATTGTTTT. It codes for CASSFDSGGTDTHCF.

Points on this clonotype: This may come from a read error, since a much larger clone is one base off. The CDR3 reads CASSLWASGRLEQFF. CDR3 in DNA: TGTGCCAGCAGTTTGTGGGCTAGCGGGAGACTTGAGCAGTTCTTC. V usage is TRBV12-3 or TRBV12-4 and J usage is TRBJ2-1, with 10 bases lining up with TRBD2. This CDR3 region has 15 residues. J was trimmed by 9 bases and V by 3 bases; bases with no gene match: 8.

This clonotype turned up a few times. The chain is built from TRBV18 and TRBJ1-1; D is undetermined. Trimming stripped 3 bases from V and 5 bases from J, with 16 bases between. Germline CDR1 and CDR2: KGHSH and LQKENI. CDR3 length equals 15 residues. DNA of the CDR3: TGTGCCAGCTCACCCCCGGTTAGGGTGTGGACTGAAGCTTTCTTT. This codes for CASSPPVRVWTEAFF.

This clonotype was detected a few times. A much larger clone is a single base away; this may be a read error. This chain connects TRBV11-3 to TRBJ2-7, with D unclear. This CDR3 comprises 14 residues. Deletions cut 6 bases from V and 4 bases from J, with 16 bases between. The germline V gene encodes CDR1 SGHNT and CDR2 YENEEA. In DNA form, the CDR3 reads TGTGCCAGCAGTCCAGGACCCCAGGCGTACGAGCAGTACTTC. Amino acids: CASSPGPQAYEQYF. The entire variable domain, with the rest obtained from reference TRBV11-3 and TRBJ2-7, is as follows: EAGVVQSPRYKIIEKKQPVAFWCNPISGHNTLYWYLQNLGQGPELLIRYENEEAVDDSQLPKDRFSAERLKGVDSTLKIQPAELGDSAVYLCASSPGPQAYEQYFGPGTRLTVT.

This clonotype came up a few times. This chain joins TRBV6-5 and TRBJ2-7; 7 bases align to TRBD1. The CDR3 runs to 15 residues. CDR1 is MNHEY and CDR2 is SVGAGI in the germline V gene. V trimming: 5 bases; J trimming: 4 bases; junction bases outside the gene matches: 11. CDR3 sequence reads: CASSPITGVRYEQYF. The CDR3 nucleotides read TGTGCCAGCAGTCCCATAACAGGGGTAAGGTACGAGCAGTACTTC.

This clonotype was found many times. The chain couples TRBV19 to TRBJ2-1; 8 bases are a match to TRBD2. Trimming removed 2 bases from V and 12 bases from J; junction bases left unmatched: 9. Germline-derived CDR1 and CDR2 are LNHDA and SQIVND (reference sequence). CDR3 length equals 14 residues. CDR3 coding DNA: TGTGCCAGTAGTATACTTCCAGCGGGGGTAACGCAGTTCTTC. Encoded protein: CASSILPAGVTQFF.

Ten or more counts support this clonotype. Here the CDR3 reads CASSLKFGGNTQYF. DNA for the CDR3: TGTGCCAGCAGTTTAAAGTTCGGGGGGAATACGCAGTATTTT. The gene calls are TRBV27 and TRBJ2-3; 7 nucleotides match TRBD2. The V segment lost 2 bases and the J segment 7 bases; nucleotides outside the gene matches: 6. The CDR3 totals 14 residues. Looked up from germline, CDR1 is MNHEY and CDR2 is SMNVEV (reference sequence).

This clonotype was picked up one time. As DNA, the CDR3 is TGTGCCAGCAGTTCCAGCGAGACTAGCGGAAACAATGAGCAGTTCTTC. It specifies CASSSSETSGNNEQFF. J is TRBJ2-1 and V is TRBV28; TRBD2 aligns across 9 bases. Germline V gene sequence: CDR1 MDHEN, CDR2 SYDVKM. The CDR3 spans 16 residues. After removal of 4 bases from V and 5 bases from J, the junction contained 9 bases not matched to a gene.

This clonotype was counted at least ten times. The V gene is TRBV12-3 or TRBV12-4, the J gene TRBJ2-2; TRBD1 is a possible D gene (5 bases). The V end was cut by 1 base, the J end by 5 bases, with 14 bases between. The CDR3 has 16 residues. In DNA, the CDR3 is TGTGCCAGCAGTTTAGATTGGCAGGGTGATACCGGGGAGCTGTTTTTT. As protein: CASSLDWQGDTGELFF.

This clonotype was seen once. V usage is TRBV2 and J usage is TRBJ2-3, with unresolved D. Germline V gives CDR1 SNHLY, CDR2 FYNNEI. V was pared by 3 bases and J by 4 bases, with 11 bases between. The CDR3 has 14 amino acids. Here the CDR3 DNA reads TGTGCCAGCAGTGAGGGGATCGCCGCAGATACGCAGTATTTT. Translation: CASSEGIAADTQYF.

CDR3 region: CASSATGALRANVLTF. Written as DNA, the CDR3 is TGTGCCAGCTCTGCGACAGGGGCCCTGAGGGCCAACGTCCTGACTTTC. The V and J genes are TRBV12-3 or TRBV12-4 and TRBJ2-6, with 8 bases lining up with TRBD1. Trimming at V came to 8 bases and at J to 5 bases, leaving 11 bases not matched to a gene. This CDR3 region has 16 residues.

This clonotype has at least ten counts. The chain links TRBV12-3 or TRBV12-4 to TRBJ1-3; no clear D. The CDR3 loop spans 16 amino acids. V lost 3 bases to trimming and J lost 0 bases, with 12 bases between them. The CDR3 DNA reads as TGTGCCAGCAGTTTGTCGTCGGTTAGCTCTGGAAACACCATATATTTT. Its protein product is CASSLSSVSSGNTIYF.

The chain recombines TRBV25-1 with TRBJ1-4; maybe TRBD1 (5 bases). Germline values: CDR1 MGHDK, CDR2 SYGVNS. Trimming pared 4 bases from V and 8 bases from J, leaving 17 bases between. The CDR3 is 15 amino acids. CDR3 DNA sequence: TGTGCCAGCAGTGTAGCCGGGACGTACGGAGAAAAACTGTTTTTT. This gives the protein CASSVAGTYGEKLFF.

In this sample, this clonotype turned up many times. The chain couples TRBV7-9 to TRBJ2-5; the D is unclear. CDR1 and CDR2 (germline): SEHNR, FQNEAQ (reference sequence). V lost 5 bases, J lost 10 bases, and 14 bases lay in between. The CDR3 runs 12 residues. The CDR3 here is CASSPPVGFQYF. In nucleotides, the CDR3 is TGTGCCAGCAGCCCACCTGTGGGGTTCCAGTACTTC.

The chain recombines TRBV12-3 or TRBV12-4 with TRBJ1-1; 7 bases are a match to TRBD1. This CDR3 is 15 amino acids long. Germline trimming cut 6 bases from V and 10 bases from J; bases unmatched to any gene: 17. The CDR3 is CASRQPGGGGSGAFF. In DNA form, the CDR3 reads TGTGCCAGCAGGCAGCCCGGGGGAGGGGGCTCAGGAGCTTTCTTT.

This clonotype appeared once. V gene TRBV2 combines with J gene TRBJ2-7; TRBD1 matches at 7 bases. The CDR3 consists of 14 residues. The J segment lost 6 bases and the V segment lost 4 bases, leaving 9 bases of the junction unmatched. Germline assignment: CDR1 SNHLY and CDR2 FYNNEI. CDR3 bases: TGTGCCAGCAGTGTGGGACAGTCCTTCTCCGAGCAGTACTTC. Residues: CASSVGQSFSEQYF.

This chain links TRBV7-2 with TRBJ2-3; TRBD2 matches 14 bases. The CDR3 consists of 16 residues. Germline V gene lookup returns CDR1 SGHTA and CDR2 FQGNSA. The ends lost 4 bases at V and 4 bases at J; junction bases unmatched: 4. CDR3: CASSSGLAGEADTQYF. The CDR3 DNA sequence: TGTGCCAGCAGCTCGGGACTAGCGGGAGAGGCAGATACGCAGTATTTT.

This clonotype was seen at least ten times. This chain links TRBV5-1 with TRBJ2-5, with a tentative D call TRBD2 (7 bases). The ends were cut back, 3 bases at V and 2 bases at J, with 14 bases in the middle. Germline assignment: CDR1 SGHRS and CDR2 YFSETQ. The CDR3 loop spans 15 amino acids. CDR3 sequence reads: CASSSLGGRQETQYF. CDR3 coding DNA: TGCGCCAGCAGCTCTCTGGGGGGGCGACAAGAGACCCAGTACTTC.

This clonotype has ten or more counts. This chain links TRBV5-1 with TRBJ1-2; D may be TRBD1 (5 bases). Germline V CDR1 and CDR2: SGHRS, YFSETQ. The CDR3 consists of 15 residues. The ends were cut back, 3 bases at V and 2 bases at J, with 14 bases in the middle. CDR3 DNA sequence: TGCGCCAGCAGCTCCGGGACCTCGAGGAACTATGGCTACACCTTC. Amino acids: CASSSGTSRNYGYTF.

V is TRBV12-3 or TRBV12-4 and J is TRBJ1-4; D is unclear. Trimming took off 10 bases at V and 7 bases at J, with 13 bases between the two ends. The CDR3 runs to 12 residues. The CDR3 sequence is CANTARPEKLFF. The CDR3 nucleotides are TGTGCCAACACCGCTCGTCCTGAAAAACTGTTTTTT.

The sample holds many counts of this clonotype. CDR3 coding DNA: TGTGCCAGTAGTATGGGTAGCGGGAGGATGGAGACCCAGTACTTC. Residues: CASSMGSGRMETQYF. The chain couples TRBV19 to TRBJ2-5, with 10 bases identical to TRBD2. The germline V gene encodes CDR1 LNHDA and CDR2 SQIVND (reference sequence). V shed 3 bases, J shed 5 bases, and the junction held 6 bases outside the gene matches. This CDR3 is 15 amino acids long.

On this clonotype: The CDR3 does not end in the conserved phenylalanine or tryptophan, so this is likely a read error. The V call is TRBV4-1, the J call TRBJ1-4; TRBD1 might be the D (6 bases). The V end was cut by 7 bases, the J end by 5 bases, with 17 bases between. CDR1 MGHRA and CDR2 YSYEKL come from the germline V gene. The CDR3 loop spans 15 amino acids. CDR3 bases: TGCGCCAGCATGGCGGGAGGGGGGTACAATGAAAAACTGTTTCTT. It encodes CASMAGGGYNEKLFL.

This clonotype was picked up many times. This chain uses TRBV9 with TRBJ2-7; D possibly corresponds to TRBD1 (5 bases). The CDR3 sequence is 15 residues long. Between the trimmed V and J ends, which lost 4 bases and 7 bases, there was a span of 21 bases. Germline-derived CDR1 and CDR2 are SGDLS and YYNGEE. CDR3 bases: TGTGCCAGCAGCATCAAGGGGCACCCGTTGGGTGAGCAGTACTTC. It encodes CASSIKGHPLGEQYF.

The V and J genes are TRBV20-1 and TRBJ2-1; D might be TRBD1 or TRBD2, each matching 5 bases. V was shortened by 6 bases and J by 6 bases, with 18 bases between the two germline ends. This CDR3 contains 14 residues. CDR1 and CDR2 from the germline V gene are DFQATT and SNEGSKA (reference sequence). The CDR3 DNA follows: TGCAGTGCCAATGACCCCGAGGGGATCAATGAGCAGTTCTTC. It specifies CSANDPEGINEQFF.